The sample holds many counts of the clone carrying this T cell receptor (beta chain). Antigen unknown. The data are from a study of CD8 T cells in ankylosing spondylitis. V trimming: 0 bases; J trimming: 6 bases; junction bases outside the gene matches: 6. The CDR3 runs 15 residues. The germline gives CDR1 SGHAT, CDR2 FQNNGV. As the method for making TCR beta libraries, quantitative 5'-RACE with molecular barcodes was used. One entry per CDR3 protein, called by TCRdb with MiXCR from the 5' RACE reads. The table includes about 39,000 distinct CDR3 sequences, about a tenth detected once. Findings of the study overall: Some motif variants had been reported before (in reactive arthritis synovial fluid and blood). Made up of about eight highly homologous variants, a TCR beta motif appeared characteristic of ankylosing spondylitis blood.

This TCR came from a male donor with ankylosing spondylitis or in good health (not recorded which). The sequencing sample was made of blood, either unsorted or a sorted T cell fraction (not recorded which). The V and J genes are TRBV11-2 and TRBJ2-7; 9 nucleotides line up with TRBD2. CDR3 in DNA: TGTGCCAGCAGCTTAGAGGCTAGCGGGAACGTCGAGCAGTACTTC. Protein sequence: CASSLEASGNVEQYF.